This entry features one TCR beta chain sequence. This record belongs to a study of blood T cell repertoires in COVID-19. The wider study: There were acute and convalescent COVID-19 samples, and they came from the United States, Italy and Spain. The analysed material was cDNA or gDNA that came from T cells, B-cell-depleted T cells, or PBMCs.

As processed by the authors: Counts of nucleated cells, estimated from reference gene primer amplification, were obtained. This table comes from immunoSEQ multiplex PCR, and its TCRdb copy is limited to in-frame clones, with some not included. For V, J and clone size, that table is used; D and trimming come from the DNA. The profile shows about 140,000 clones, over 75% of them singletons. V was shortened by 5 bases and J by 5 bases, with 15 bases between the two germline ends. Looked up from germline, CDR1 is SGHAT and CDR2 is FQNNGV. The CDR3 runs to 15 residues. This receptor was obtained from a man between 60 and 75 years old with active or convalescent COVID-19. The V call is TRBV11-2, the J call TRBJ1-4, with D possibly matching TRBD1 (5 bases). Specimen: peripheral blood. CDR3 sequence: CASSPLKGKNEKLFF. The CDR3 coding sequence is TGTGCCAGCAGCCCACTGAAGGGGAAGAATGAAAAACTGTTTTTT.